This T cell receptor beta chain was recorded in a study of technical replicates of blood from a handful of donors. TCRdb keeps only in-frame clones here, not all; method: immunoSEQ multiplex PCR. This sample carries approximately 70,000 clones, 95% to 98% of them seen once, and the ten largest clones take around 0.15%. The CDR3 consists of 14 residues. The germline V gene encodes CDR1 LNHDA and CDR2 SQIVND (reference sequence). The V end was cut by 7 bases, the J end by 2 bases, with 12 bases between. The sequence was obtained from a human donor in good health. This chain joins TRBV19 and TRBJ2-1; no firm D call. The specimen sequenced was T cells isolated from PBMCs. CDR3 sequence: CASTLGAAYNEQFF. The CDR3 coding sequence is TGTGCCAGTACCTTAGGCGCGGCCTACAATGAGCAGTTCTTC.